This T cell receptor beta chain emerged from a study of blood T cell repertoires in COVID-19. Study in general: The cDNA or gDNA used as material had been derived from T cells, B-cell-depleted T cells, or PBMCs.

This clone has a single count. This CDR3 is 14 amino acids long. V dropped 8 bases and J dropped 1; count of bases not matched to a gene: 6. From germline, CDR1 is MNHNY and CDR2 SVGAGI (reference sequence). In the original workflow: Researchers report that nucleated cell counts were estimated from reference gene primer amplification. Here immunoSEQ multiplex PCR was the method, and the copy in TCRdb shows in-frame clones only, minus some. The V and J calls and the clone size are those of that table, but D and trimming were determined from the DNA. The table includes about 69,000 clones, around 88% detected once.

This receptor was obtained from a man aged 35 to 55 with COVID-19, enrolled during active disease. Sample: peripheral blood. The chain recombines TRBV6-6 with TRBJ2-3; 7 bases agree with TRBD2. CDR3 DNA: TGTGCCAGCGGCTTTGCGGGGGGCACAGATACGCAGTATTTT. As protein: CASGFAGGTDTQYF.